This TCR beta chain was obtained from a study of blood T cell repertoires in COVID-19. Study-wide context: The United States, Italy and Spain provided the acute and convalescent COVID-19 samples.

In this sample, this clone turned up once. This CDR3 has 13 amino acids. Germline values: CDR1 SGHNT, CDR2 YENEEA. V was pared by 1 base and J by 4 bases, with 5 bases between. Original data processing: Using reference gene primer amplification, nucleated cell counts were estimated. Here immunoSEQ multiplex PCR was the method, and the copy in TCRdb shows in-frame clones only, minus some. Clone size and the V and J calls come from that table; the DNA yielded D and trimming. The data hold about 270,000 clones, with more than 65% observed a single time. The receptor was derived from a woman aged 18 to 35 with acute or convalescent COVID-19. The chain links TRBV11-3 to TRBJ1-3; D not certain. Input material: peripheral blood. This CDR3 reads CASSLGGGNTIYF. Written as DNA, the CDR3 is TGTGCCAGCAGCTTAGGTGGCGGAAACACCATATATTTT.